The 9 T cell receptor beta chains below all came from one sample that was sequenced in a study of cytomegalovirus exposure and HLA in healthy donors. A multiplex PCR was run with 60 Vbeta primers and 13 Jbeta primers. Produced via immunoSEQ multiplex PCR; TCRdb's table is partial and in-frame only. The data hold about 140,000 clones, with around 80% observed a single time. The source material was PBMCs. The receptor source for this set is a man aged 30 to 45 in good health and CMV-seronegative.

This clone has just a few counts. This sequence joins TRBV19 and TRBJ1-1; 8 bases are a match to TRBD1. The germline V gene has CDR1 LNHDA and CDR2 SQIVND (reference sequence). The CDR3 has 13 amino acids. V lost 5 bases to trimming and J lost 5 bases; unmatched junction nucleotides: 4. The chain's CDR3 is CASSWTGRTEAFF. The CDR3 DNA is TGTGCCAGTAGTTGGACAGGGCGGACTGAAGCTTTCTTT. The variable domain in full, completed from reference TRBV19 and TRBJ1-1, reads DGGITQSPKYLFRKEGQNVTLSCEQNLNHDAMYWYRQDPGQGLRLIYYSQIVNDFQKGDIAEGYSVSREKKESFPLTVTSAQKNPTAFYLCASSWTGRTEAFFGQGTRLTVV.

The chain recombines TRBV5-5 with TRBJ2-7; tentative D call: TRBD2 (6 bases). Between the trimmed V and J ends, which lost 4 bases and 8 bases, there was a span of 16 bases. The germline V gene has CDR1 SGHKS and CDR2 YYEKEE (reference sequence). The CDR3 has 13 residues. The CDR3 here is CASSPRDSSKQYF. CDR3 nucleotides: TGTGCCAGCAGCCCTCGGGACTCTTCTAAGCAGTACTTC.

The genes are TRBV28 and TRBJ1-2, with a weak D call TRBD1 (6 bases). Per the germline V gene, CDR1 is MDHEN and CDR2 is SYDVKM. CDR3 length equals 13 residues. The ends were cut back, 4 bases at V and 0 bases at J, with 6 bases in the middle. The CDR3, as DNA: TGTGCCAGCAGTTCAGGGGCTAACTATGGCTACACCTTC. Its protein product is CASSSGANYGYTF.

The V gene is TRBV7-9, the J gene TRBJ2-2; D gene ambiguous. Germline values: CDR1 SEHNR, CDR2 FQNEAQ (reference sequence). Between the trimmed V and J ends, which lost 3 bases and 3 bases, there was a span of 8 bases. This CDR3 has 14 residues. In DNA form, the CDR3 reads TGTGCCAGCAGCTTCGACACATACACCGGGGAGCTGTTTTTT. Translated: CASSFDTYTGELFF.

The CDR3 DNA is TGTGCCAGCAGTCTCGCTAGCGGTTATAAGACCGGGGAGCTGTTTTTT. As protein: CASSLASGYKTGELFF. V usage is TRBV2 and J usage is TRBJ2-2; TRBD2 agrees at 7 bases. The CDR3 has 16 residues. The germline V gene has CDR1 SNHLY and CDR2 FYNNEI. Germline trimming cut 5 bases from V and 5 bases from J; bases unmatched to any gene: 11.

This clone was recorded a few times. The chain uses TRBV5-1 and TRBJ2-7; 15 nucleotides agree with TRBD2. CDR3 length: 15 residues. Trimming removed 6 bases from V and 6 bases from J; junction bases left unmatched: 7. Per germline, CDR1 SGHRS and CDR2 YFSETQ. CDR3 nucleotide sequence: TGCGCCAGCATCCACAGGACTAGCGGGAGGGCCGAGCAGTACTTC. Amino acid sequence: CASIHRTSGRAEQYF.

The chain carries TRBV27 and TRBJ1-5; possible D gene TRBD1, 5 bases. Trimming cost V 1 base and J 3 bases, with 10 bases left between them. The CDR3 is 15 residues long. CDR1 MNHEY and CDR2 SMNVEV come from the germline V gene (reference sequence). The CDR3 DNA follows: TGTGCCAGCAGTTTATTCGGCAGGGTCAATCAGCCCCAGCATTTT. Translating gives CASSLFGRVNQPQHF.

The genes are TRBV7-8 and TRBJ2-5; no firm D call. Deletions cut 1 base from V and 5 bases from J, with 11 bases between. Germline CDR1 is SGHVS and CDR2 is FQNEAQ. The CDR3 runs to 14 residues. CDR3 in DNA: TGTGCCAGCAGCTTAGGCCGGCAGAGGGAGACCCAGTACTTC. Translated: CASSLGRQRETQYF. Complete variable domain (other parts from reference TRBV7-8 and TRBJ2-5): GAGVSQSPRYKVAKRGQDVALRCDPISGHVSLFWYQQALGQGPEFLTYFQNEAQLDKSGLPSDRFFAERPEGSVSTLKIQRTQQEDSAVYLCASSLGRQRETQYFGPGTRLLVL.

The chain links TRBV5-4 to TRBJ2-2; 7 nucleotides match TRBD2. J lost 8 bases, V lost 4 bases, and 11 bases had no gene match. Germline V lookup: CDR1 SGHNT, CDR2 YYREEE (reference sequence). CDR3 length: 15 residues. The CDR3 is CASSTLAELKGELFF. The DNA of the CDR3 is TGTGCCAGCAGCACTCTAGCGGAACTAAAGGGGGAGCTGTTTTTT. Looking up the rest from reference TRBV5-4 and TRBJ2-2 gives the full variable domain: ETGVTQSPTHLIKTRGQQVTLRCSSQSGHNTVSWYQQALGQGPQFIFQYYREEENGRGNFPPRFSGLQFPNYSSELNVNALELDDSALYLCASSTLAELKGELFFGEGSRLTVL.